This T cell receptor (beta chain) stems from a study of human T cells and chemical hapten exposure. As for the study in general: Diphenylcyclopropenone was administered weekly to the scalp of patients throughout the roughly 22-week study.

TCRdb reanalysed the RACE reads using MiXCR and keeps one entry per CDR3 protein. The sample holds approximately 260,000 distinct CDR3 sequences, approximately 8.4% seen once. This CDR3 is 14 amino acids long. Germline trimming cut 6 bases from V and 11 bases from J; bases unmatched to any gene: 11. From germline, CDR1 is MNHEY and CDR2 SMNVEV (reference sequence). Study-level results: Positive correlation was observed between PT1 expanded TCR counts and patch test score.

As to time point: pre-sensitization, week 0. Noted treatment: therapeutic diphenylcyclopropenone sensitization with weekly scalp DPC. Each donor was an alopecia patient between 18 and 70 years of age who qualified for DPC. About this clonotype: Its antigen remains unidentified.

Sequencing was performed on whole blood, taken in connection with sensitization to the hapten diphenylcyclopropenone (DPC). This clonotype was sampled from a middle-aged woman with alopecia areata. Some clones in this sample may be carry-over from other donors' samples. This chain joins TRBV27 and TRBJ1-1; 11 bases map to TRBD1. The CDR3 sequence: CASRPRDRGFGAFF. CDR3 nucleotide sequence: TGTGCCAGCAGGCCCCGGGACAGGGGGTTCGGGGCTTTCTTT.